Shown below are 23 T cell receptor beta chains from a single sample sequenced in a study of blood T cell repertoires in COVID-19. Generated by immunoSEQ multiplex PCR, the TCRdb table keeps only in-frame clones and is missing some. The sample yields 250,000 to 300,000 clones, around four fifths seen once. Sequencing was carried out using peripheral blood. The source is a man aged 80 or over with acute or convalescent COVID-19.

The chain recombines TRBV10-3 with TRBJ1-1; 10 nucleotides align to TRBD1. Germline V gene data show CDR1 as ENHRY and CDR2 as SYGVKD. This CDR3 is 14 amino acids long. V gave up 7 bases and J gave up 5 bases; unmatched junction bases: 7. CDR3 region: CAIMSGTGETEAFF. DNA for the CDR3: TGTGCCATCATGTCCGGGACAGGGGAGACTGAAGCTTTCTTT.

CDR3 DNA sequence: TGCAGCGTTGGGACTTCTGGGGCCAACGTCCTGACTTTC. It yields the protein CSVGTSGANVLTF. The J gene is TRBJ2-6, the V gene TRBV29-1, with a tentative D call TRBD2 (5 bases). Germline values: CDR1 SQVTM, CDR2 ANQGSEA. Trimming pared 4 bases from V and 1 base from J, leaving 5 bases between. The CDR3 is made up of 13 amino acids. Full variable domain (rest looked up from reference TRBV29-1 and TRBJ2-6): SAVISQKPSRDICQRGTSLTIQCQVDSQVTMMFWYRQQPGQSLTLIATANQGSEATYESGFVIDKFPISRPNLTFSTLTVSNMSPEDSSIYLCSVGTSGANVLTFGAGSRLTVL.

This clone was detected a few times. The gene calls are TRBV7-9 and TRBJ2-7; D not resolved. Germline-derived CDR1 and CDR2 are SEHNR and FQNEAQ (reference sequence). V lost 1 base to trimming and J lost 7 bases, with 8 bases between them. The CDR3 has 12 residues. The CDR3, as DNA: TGTGCCAGCAGCTTAGTGGCGACAGAGCAGTACTTC. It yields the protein CASSLVATEQYF.

Written as DNA, the CDR3 is TGTGCCATCAGTGTAGTACTAGCGGGAGGACGGGATACGCAGTATTTT. Its translation: CAISVVLAGGRDTQYF. The chain links TRBV10-3 to TRBJ2-3, with 12 bases aligning to TRBD2. Losses at the gene ends were 4 bases for V and 6 bases for J; bases not matched to a gene: 8. Germline assignment: CDR1 ENHRY and CDR2 SYGVKD. The CDR3 spans 16 residues.

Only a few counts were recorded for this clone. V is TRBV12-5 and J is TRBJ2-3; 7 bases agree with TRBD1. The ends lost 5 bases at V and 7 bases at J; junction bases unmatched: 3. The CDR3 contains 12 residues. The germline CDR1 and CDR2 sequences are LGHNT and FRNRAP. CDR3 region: CASGKDRNTQYF. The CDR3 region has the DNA TGTGCTAGTGGTAAGGACAGGAATACGCAGTATTTT.

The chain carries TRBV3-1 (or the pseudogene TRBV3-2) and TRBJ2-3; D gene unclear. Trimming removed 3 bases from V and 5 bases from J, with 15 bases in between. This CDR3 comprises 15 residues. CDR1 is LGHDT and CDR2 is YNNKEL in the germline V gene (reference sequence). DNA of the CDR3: TGTGCCAGCAGCCATTCTACCCCGAGTATAGATACGCAGTATTTT. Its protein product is CASSHSTPSIDTQYF.

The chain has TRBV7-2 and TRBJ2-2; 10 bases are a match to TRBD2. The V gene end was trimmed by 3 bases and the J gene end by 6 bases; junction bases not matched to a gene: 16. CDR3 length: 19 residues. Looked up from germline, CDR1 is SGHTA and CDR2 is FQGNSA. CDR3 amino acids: CASSFMAGGSGRTSGELFF. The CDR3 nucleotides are TGTGCCAGCAGCTTTATGGCCGGGGGTAGCGGGAGGACGTCCGGGGAGCTGTTTTTT.

The chain's CDR3 is CASSPRGIYGYTF. CDR3 nucleotides: TGTGCCAGCAGCCCCCGGGGAATCTATGGCTACACCTTC. This chain connects TRBV21-1 to TRBJ1-2. TRBV21-1 is noted as a pseudogene. The CDR3 contains 13 residues.

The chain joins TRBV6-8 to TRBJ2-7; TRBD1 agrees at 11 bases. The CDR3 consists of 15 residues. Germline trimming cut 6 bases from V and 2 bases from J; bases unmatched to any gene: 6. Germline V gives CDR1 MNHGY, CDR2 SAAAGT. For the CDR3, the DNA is TGTGCCAGCAGCCGAGGACAGGGGGCGCCCTACGAGCAGTACTTC. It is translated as CASSRGQGAPYEQYF.

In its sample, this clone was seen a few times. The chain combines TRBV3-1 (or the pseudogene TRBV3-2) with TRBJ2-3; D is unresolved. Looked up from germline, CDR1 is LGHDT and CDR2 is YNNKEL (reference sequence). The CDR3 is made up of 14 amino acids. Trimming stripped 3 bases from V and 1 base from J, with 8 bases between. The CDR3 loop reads CASSHSTGTDTQYF. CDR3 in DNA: TGTGCCAGCAGCCATTCTACTGGCACAGATACGCAGTATTTT.

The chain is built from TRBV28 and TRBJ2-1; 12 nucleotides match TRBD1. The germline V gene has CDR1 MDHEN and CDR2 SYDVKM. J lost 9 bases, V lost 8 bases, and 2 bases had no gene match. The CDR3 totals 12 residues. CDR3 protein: CASGTGGFEQFF. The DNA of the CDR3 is TGTGCCAGCGGGACAGGGGGCTTTGAGCAGTTCTTC.

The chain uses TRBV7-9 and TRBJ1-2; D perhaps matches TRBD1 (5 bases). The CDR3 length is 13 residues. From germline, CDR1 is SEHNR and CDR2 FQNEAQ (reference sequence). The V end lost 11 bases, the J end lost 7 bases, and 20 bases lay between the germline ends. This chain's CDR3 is CAAGVVAMVGYTF. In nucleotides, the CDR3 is TGTGCCGCGGGGGTTGTGGCAATGGTTGGCTACACCTTC.

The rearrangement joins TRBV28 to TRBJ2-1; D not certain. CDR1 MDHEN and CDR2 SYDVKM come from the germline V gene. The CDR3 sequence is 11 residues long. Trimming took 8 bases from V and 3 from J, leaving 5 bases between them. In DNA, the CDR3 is TGTGCCAGCCTTTTCTACAATGAGCAGTTCTTC. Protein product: CASLFYNEQFF. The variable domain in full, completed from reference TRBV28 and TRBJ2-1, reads DVKVTQSSRYLVKRTGEKVFLECVQDMDHENMFWYRQDPGLGLRLIYFSYDVKMKEKGDIPEGYSVSREKKERFSLILESASTNQTSMYLCASLFYNEQFFGPGTRLTVL.

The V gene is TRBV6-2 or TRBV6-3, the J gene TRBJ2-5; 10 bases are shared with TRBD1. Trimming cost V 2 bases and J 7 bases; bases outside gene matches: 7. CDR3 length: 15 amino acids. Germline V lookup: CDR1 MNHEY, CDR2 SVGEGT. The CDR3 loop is CASSYVPGQGGTQYF. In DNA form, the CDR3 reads TGTGCCAGCAGTTACGTTCCCGGACAGGGGGGGACCCAGTACTTC.

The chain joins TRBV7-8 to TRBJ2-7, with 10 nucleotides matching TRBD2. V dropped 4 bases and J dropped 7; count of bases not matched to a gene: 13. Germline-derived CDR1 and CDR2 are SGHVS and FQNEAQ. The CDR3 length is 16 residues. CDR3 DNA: TGTGCCAGCAGCTCAGGAAGCGGGAGGGAGAAATATGAGCAGTACTTC. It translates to CASSSGSGREKYEQYF.

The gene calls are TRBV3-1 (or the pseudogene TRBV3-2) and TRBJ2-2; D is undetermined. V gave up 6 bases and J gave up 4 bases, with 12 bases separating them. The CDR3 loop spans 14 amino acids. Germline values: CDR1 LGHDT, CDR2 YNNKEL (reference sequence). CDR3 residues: CASRHNTGTGELFF. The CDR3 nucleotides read TGTGCCAGCAGGCATAACACGGGCACCGGGGAGCTGTTTTTT.

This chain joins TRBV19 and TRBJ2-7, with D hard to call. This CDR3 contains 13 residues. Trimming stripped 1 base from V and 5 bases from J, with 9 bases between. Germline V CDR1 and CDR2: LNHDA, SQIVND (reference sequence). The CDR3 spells CASSIGVVHEQYF. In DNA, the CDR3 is TGTGCCAGTAGTATAGGAGTCGTCCACGAGCAGTACTTC. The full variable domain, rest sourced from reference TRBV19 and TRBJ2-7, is DGGITQSPKYLFRKEGQNVTLSCEQNLNHDAMYWYRQDPGQGLRLIYYSQIVNDFQKGDIAEGYSVSREKKESFPLTVTSAQKNPTAFYLCASSIGVVHEQYFGPGTRLTVT.

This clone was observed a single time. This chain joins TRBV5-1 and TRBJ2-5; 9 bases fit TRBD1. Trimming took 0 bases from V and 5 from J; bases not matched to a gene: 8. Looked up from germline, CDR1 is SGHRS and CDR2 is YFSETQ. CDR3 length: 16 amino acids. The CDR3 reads CASSLGTGVTAETQYF. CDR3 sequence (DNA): TGCGCCAGCAGCTTGGGGACAGGGGTAACAGCGGAGACCCAGTACTTC.

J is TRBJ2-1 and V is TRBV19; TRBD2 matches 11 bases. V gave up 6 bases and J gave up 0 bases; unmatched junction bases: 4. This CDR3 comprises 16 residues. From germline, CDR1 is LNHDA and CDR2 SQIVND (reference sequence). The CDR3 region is CASSHTSGSSYNEQFF. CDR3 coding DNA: TGTGCCAGTAGCCACACTAGCGGGAGCTCCTACAATGAGCAGTTCTTC.

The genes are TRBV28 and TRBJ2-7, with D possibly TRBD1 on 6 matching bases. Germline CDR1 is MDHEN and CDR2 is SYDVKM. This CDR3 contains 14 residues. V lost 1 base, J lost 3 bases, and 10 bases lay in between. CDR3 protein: CASSLSDRHYEQYF. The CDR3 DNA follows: TGTGCCAGCAGTTTATCAGACAGGCACTACGAGCAGTACTTC.

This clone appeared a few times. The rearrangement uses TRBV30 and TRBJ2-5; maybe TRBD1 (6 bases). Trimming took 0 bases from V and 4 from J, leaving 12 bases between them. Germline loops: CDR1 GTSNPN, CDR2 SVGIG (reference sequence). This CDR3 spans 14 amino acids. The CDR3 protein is CAWSVQGPAETQYF. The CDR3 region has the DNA TGTGCCTGGAGTGTACAGGGCCCGGCAGAGACCCAGTACTTC.

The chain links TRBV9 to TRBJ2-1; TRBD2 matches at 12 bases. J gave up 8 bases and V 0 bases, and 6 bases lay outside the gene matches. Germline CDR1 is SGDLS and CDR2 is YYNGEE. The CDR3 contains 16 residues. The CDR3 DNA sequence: TGTGCCAGCAGCGTAGCTAGCGGGGGGGTTGGTGATGAGCAGTTCTTC. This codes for CASSVASGGVGDEQFF.

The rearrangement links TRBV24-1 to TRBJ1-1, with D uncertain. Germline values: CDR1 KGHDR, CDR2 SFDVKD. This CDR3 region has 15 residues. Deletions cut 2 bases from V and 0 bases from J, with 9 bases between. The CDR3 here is CATSDSRFMNTEAFF. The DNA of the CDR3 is TGTGCCACCAGTGATTCTCGGTTTATGAACACTGAAGCTTTCTTT.